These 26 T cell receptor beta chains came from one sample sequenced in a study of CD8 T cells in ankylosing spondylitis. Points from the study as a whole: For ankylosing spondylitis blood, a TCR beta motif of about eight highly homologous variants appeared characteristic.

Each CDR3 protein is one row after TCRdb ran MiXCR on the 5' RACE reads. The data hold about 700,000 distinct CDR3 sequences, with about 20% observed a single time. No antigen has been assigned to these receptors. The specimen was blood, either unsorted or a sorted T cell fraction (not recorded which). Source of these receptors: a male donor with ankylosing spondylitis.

The CDR3 DNA reads as TGTGCCAGCGACCGGGACAGACCCTACGAGCAGTACTTC. It translates to CASDRDRPYEQYF. The chain carries TRBV2 and TRBJ2-7, with TRBD1 matching 7 bases. This CDR3 spans 13 amino acids. Germline lookup yields CDR1 SNHLY and CDR2 FYNNEI. The V and J ends lost 8 bases and 2 bases, in that order; junction bases with no gene match: 6.

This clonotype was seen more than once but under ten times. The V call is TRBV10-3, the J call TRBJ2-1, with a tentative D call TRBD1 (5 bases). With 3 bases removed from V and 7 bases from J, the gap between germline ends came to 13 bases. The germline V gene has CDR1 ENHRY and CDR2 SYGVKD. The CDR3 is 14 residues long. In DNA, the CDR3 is TGTGCCATCAGTGAAGGTGATGCAGGGAATGAGCAGTTCTTC. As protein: CAISEGDAGNEQFF.

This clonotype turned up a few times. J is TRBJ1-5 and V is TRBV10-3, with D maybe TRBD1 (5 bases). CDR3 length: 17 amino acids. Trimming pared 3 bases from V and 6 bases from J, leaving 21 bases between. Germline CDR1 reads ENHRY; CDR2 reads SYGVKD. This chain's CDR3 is CAISESPGGTGGQPQHF. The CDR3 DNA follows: TGTGCCATCAGTGAATCCCCCGGGGGGACGGGGGGTCAGCCCCAGCATTTT.

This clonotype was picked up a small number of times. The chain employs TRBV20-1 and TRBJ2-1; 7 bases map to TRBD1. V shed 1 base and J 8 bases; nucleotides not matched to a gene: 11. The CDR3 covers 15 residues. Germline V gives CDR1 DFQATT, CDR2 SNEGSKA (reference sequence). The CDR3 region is CSARVSTGFTDEQFF. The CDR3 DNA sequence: TGCAGTGCTAGAGTATCGACAGGGTTCACGGATGAGCAGTTCTTC.

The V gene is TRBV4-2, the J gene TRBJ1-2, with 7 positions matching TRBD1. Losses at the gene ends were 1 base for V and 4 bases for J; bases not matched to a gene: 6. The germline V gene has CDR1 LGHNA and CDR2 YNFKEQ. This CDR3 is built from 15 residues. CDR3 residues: CASSQGDRALYGYTF. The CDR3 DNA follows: TGTGCCAGCAGCCAAGGGGACAGAGCGCTCTATGGCTACACCTTC.

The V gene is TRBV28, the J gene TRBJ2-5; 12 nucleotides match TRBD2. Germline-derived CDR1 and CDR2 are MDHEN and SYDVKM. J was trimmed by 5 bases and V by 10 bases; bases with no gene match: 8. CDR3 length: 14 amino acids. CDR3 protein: CATTTSGRGETQYF. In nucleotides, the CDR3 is TGTGCCACCACGACTAGCGGGAGAGGGGAGACCCAGTACTTC.

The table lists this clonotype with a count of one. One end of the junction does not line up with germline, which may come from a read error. This chain's CDR3 is CASSLGRPPQEAQYF. In DNA, the CDR3 is TGTGCCAGCAGTTTGGGGCGGCCCCCCCAAGAGGCCCAGTACTTC. V and J are TRBV12-3 or TRBV12-4 and TRBJ2-5, with a possible D match to TRBD1 (5 bases). The CDR3 consists of 15 residues.

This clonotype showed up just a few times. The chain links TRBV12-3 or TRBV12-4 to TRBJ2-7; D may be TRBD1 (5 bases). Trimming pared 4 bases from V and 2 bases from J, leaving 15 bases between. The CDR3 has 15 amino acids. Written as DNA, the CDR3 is TGTGCCAGCAGTTCCCCACAGGAAGTCCCCTACGAGCAGTACTTC. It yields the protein CASSSPQEVPYEQYF.

The CDR3 sequence: CASSSDRGGFYEQYF. The CDR3 bases are TGTGCCAGCAGCTCTGACAGGGGAGGATTTTACGAGCAGTACTTC. This sequence joins TRBV7-2 and TRBJ2-7, with 8 bases fitting TRBD1. V was pared by 4 bases and J by 4 bases, with 9 bases of the junction left unmatched. This CDR3 has 15 residues. The germline V gene encodes CDR1 SGHTA and CDR2 FQGNSA.

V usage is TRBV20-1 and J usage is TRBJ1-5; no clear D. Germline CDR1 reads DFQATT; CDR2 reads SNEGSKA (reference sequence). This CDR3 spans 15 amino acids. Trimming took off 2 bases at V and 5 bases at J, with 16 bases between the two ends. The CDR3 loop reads CSARIPTGPDQPQHF. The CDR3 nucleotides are TGCAGTGCTAGAATCCCCACCGGGCCAGATCAGCCCCAGCATTTT.

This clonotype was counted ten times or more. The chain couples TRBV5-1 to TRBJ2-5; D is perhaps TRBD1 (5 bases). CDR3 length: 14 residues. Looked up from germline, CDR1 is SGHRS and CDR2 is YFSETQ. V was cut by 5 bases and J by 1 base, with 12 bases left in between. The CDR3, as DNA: TGCGCCAGCAGTCAAACAGGTGGCCAAGAGACCCAGTACTTC. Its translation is CASSQTGGQETQYF. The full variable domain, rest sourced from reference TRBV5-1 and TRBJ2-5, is KAGVTQTPRYLIKTRGQQVTLSCSPISGHRSVSWYQQTPGQGLQFLFEYFSETQRNKGNFPGRFSGRQFSNSRSEMNVSTLELGDSALYLCASSQTGGQETQYFGPGTRLLVL.

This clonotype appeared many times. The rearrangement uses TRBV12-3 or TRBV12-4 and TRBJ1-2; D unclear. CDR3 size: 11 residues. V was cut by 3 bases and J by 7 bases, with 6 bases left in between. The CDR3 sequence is CASSFRAGYTF. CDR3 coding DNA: TGTGCCAGCAGTTTCAGAGCTGGCTACACCTTC.

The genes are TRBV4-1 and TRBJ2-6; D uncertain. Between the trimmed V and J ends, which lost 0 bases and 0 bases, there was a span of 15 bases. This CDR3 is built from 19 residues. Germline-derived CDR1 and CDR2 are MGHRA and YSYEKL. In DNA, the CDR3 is TGCGCCAGCAGCCAAGAGAGAATGGGTGCGAACTCTGGGGCCAACGTCCTGACTTTC. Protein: CASSQERMGANSGANVLTF.

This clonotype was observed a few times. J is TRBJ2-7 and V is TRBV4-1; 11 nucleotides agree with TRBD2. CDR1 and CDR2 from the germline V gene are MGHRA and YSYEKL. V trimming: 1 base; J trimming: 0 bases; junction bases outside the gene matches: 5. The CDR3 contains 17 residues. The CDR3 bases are TGCGCCAGCAGCCAAGGAGCTAGCGGGGGGAACTCCTACGAGCAGTACTTC. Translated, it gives CASSQGASGGNSYEQYF.

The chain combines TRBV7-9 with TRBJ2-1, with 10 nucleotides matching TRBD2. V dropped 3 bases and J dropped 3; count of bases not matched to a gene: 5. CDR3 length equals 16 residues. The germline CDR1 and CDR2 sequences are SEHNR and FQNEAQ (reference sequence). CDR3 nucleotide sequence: TGTGCCAGCAGCTTGGGGACTAGCGTAATCTACAATGAGCAGTTCTTC. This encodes CASSLGTSVIYNEQFF.

This CDR3 is CASSASGTLQETQYF. CDR3 bases: TGTGCCAGCAGCGCATCCGGGACACTCCAAGAGACCCAGTACTTC. This rearrangement joins TRBV7-9 to TRBJ2-5, with D tentatively TRBD1 (6 bases). Germline V CDR1 and CDR2: SEHNR, FQNEAQ (reference sequence). V was shortened by 5 bases and J by 1 base, with 14 bases between the two germline ends. The CDR3 sequence is 15 residues long.

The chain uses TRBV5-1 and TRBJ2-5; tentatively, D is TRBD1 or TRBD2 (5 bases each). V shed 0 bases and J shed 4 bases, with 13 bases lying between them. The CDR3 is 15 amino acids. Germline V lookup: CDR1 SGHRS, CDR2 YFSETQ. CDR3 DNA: TGCGCCAGCAGCTTGGGGAACGGGGCTGGAGAGACCCAGTACTTC. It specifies CASSLGNGAGETQYF.

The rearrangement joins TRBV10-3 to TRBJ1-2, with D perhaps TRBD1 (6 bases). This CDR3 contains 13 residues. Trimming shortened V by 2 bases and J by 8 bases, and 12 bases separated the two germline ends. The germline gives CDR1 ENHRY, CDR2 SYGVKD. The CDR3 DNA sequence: TGTGCCATCAGTGAGAACGGGCAGGGGGGCTACACCTTC. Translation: CAISENGQGGYTF.

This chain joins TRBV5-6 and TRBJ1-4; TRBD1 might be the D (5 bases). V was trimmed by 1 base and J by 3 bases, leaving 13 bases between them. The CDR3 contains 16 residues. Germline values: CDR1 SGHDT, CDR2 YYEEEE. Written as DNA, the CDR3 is TGTGCCAGCAGCTTGAAAGGGGATCCGCCTAATGAAAAACTGTTTTTT. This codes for CASSLKGDPPNEKLFF.

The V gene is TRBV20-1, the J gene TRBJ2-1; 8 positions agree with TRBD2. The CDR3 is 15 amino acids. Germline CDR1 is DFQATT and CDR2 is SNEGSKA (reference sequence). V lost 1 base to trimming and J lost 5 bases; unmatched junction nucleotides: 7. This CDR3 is CSARGTSGLNNEQFF. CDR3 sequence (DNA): TGCAGTGCTAGAGGAACTAGCGGTTTGAACAATGAGCAGTTCTTC.

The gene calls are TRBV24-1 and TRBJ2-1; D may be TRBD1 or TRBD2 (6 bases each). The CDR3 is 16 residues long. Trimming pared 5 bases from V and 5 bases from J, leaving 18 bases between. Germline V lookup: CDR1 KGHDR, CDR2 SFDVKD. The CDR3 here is CATSGAAGVADNEQFF. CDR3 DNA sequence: TGTGCCACCAGTGGGGCTGCAGGGGTAGCGGACAATGAGCAGTTCTTC.

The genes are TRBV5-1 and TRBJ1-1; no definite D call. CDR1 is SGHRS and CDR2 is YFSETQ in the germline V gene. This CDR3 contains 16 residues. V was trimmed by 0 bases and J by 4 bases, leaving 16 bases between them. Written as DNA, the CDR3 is TGCGCCAGCAGCTTGGGGGGTAGCGGGAGGAGCACTGAAGCTTTCTTT. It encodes CASSLGGSGRSTEAFF.

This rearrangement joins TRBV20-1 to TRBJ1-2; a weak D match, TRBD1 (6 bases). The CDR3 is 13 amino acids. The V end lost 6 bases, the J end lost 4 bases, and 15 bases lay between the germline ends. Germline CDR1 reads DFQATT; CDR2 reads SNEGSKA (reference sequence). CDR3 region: CSATGGRVYGYTF. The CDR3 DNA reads TGCAGTGCGACCGGGGGGCGCGTCTATGGCTACACCTTC.

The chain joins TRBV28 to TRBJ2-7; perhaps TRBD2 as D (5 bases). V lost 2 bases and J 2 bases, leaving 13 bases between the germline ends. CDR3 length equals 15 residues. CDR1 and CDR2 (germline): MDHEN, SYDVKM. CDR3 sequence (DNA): TGTGCCAGCAGTTTACGGGGAGACCCCCCCTACGAGCAGTACTTC. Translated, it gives CASSLRGDPPYEQYF.

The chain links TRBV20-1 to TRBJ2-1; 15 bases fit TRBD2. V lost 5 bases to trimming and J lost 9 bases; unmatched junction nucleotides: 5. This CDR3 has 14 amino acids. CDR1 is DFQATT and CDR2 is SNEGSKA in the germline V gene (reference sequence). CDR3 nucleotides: TGCAGTGCTCAACGGGGACTAGCGGGAGGTGAGCAGTTCTTC. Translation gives CSAQRGLAGGEQFF.

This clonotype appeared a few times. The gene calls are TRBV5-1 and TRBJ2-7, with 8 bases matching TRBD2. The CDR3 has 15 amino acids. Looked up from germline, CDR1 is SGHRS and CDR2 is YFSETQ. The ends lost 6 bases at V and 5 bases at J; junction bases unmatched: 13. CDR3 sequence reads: CASTSPGPGGDEQYF. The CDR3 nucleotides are TGCGCCAGCACCTCGCCGGGTCCGGGGGGGGACGAGCAGTACTTC.